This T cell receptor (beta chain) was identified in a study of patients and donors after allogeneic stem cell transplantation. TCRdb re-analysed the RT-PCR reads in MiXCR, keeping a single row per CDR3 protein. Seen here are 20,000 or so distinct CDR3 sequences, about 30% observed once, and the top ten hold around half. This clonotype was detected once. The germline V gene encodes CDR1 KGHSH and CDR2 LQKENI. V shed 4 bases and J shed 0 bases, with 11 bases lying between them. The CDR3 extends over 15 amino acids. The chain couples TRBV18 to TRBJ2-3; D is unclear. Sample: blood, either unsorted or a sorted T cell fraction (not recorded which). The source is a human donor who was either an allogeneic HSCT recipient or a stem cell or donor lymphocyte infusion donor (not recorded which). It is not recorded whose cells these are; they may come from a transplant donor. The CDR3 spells CASSRFDGSTDTQYF. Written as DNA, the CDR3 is TGTGCCAGCTCACGTTTCGACGGGAGCACAGATACGCAGTATTTT.